This T cell receptor (beta chain) derives from a study of T cells after yellow fever vaccination. TCRdb recomputed calls from the 5' RACE reads with MiXCR, one row per CDR3 protein. Here the sample spans around 260,000 distinct CDR3 sequences, around 5.3% being singletons. With 7 bases removed from V and 2 bases from J, the gap between germline ends came to 19 bases. This CDR3 region has 16 residues. Per germline, CDR1 SGHRS and CDR2 YFSETQ. In the case of this clonotype: Its antigen is unidentified.

General observations from the study: Of the clonotypes, a small share occurred in both CD4 and CD8 compartments.

The chain is built from TRBV5-1 and TRBJ2-1; perhaps TRBD2 as D (6 bases). The source was CD4+ T cells sorted from PBMCs, collected on the day of the yellow fever booster vaccination. The sequence derives from a man between 18 and 29 years old who received the YFV17D yellow fever vaccine. The CDR3 loop reads CASRPPGRGPYNEQFF. In nucleotides, the CDR3 is TGCGCCAGCCGACCCCCGGGGCGGGGTCCCTACAATGAGCAGTTCTTC.